This T cell receptor (beta chain) was sequenced in a study of molecular identifiers for immune sequencing clone quantification. Previously described methods and listed TCR primers produced bulk TCR libraries. In TCRdb, the PCR reads were re-called with MiXCR into one record per CDR3 protein. This table holds 79,000 or so distinct CDR3 sequences, about 23% found once. Source material for naive CD8 libraries was about 19,000 to 1,100,000 sorted cells, with 10%, 30% or 50% RNA. Study-wide findings and caveats: In a background of about 1 million naive cells, spiked Jurkat TCR RNA from one cell was reportedly detectable. Highly expanded clone sizes could end up underestimated if a barcode were shared by identical TCR molecules.

CDR3 length equals 16 residues. Germline CDR1 SGHDT, CDR2 YYEEEE. V lost 1 base and J 2 bases, leaving 15 bases between the germline ends. Ten or more counts support this clonotype. Its target is not known. Sequencing was done on a sample of naive CD8+ T cells from blood, with Jurkat cell RNA spiked in. Subset given: FACS-sorted CD8+CD4-CCR7+CD45RA+ naive T cells. This chain joins TRBV5-6 and TRBJ1-1; possibly TRBD1 for D (5 bases). The source is a human donor in good health. Some libraries in this study had Jurkat cell RNA spiked in. Written as DNA, the CDR3 is TGTGCCAGCAGCTTGATGCGCAGGGTGGTTAACACTGAAGCTTTCTTT. This encodes CASSLMRRVVNTEAFF.